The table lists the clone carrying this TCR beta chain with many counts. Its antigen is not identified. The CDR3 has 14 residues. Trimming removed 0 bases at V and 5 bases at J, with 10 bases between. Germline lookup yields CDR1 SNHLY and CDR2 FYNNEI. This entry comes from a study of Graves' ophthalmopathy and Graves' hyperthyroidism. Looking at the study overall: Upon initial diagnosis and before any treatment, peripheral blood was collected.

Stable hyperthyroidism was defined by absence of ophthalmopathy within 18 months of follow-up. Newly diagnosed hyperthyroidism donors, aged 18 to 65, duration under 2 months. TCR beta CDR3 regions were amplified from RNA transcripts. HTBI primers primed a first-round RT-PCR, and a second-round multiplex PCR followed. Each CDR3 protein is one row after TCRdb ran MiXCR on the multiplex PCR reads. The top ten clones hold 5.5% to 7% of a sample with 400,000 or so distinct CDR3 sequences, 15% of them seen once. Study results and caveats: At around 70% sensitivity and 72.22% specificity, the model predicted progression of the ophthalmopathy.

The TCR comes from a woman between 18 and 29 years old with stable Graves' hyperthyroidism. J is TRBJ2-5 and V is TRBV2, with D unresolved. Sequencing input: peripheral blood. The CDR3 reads CASSEALSVETQYF. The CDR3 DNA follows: TGTGCCAGCAGTGAAGCGCTTTCTGTCGAGACCCAGTACTTC. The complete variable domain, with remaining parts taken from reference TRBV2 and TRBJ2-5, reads EPEVTQTPSHQVTQMGQEVILRCVPISNHLYFYWYRQILGQKVEFLVSFYNNEISEKSEIFDDQFSVERPDGSNFTLKIRSTKLEDSAMYFCASSEALSVETQYFGPGTRLLVL.